The 25 T cell receptor beta chains in this list originate from one sample, sequenced in a study. TCRdb re-called the 5' RACE reads with MiXCR, one entry per CDR3 protein. The table includes 52,000 or so distinct CDR3 sequences, less than 25% detected once. The sorted Tregs were CD4+CD25+CD127-/low cells. Material: tumor-infiltrating Tregs sorted from the breast tumor. These receptor sequences come from a female donor with breast cancer.

This clonotype has ten or more counts. This chain uses TRBV7-2 with TRBJ1-2; D is unclear. The V and J ends lost 5 bases and 4 bases respectively, with 14 bases between them. This CDR3 is 14 amino acids long. From germline, CDR1 is SGHTA and CDR2 FQGNSA. The CDR3 spells CASSARGQVYGYTF. The CDR3 nucleotides are TGTGCCAGCAGCGCGCGGGGTCAGGTCTATGGCTACACCTTC.

V gene TRBV28 combines with J gene TRBJ1-1, with TRBD1 matching over 7 bases. This CDR3 comprises 15 residues. Losses at the gene ends were 6 bases for V and 4 bases for J; bases not matched to a gene: 11. Per germline, CDR1 MDHEN and CDR2 SYDVKM. Here the CDR3 reads CASSIGGGRGTEAFF. In DNA, the CDR3 is TGTGCCAGCAGCATCGGAGGGGGCCGGGGCACTGAAGCTTTCTTT.

The J gene is TRBJ1-4, the V gene TRBV10-2; TRBD1 is a possible D gene (6 bases). Germline V gene lookup returns CDR1 WSHSY and CDR2 SAAADI. This CDR3 spans 12 amino acids. V dropped 6 bases and J dropped 8 bases, with 10 bases sitting between them. The CDR3 protein is CASRAGEEKLFF. Here the CDR3 DNA reads TGCGCCAGCAGGGCAGGGGAAGAAAAACTGTTTTTT.

The rearrangement joins TRBV20-1 to TRBJ2-5; no firm D call. V shed 2 bases and J shed 2 bases, with 3 bases lying between them. This CDR3 has 11 amino acids. CDR1 DFQATT and CDR2 SNEGSKA come from the germline V gene (reference sequence). In DNA form, the CDR3 reads TGCAGTGCTAGACTACAAGAGACCCAGTACTTC. Amino acid sequence: CSARLQETQYF.

The chain links TRBV28 to TRBJ1-2; TRBD1 aligns across 10 bases. Trimming took 10 bases from V and 8 from J; bases not matched to a gene: 7. The CDR3 spans 12 residues. Germline V lookup: CDR1 MDHEN, CDR2 SYDVKM. CDR3 sequence reads: CAIDPTGGGYTF. CDR3 nucleotide sequence: TGTGCCATCGATCCGACAGGGGGCGGCTACACCTTC.

The V gene is TRBV4-2, the J gene TRBJ2-3, with D unclear. V dropped 0 bases and J dropped 2 bases, with 6 bases sitting between them. The CDR3 has 14 amino acids. Germline assignment: CDR1 LGHNA and CDR2 YNFKEQ. CDR3 protein: CASSQDKATDTQYF. The CDR3 DNA reads TGTGCCAGCAGCCAAGATAAGGCCACAGATACGCAGTATTTT.

About this clonotype itself: A much larger clone is a single base away; this may be a read error. This chain joins TRBV7-9 and TRBJ2-1, with D possibly being TRBD1 or TRBD2 (5 bases each). V dropped 6 bases and J dropped 8 bases, with 23 bases sitting between them. This CDR3 spans 16 amino acids. Germline lookup yields CDR1 SEHNR and CDR2 FQNEAQ (reference sequence). The CDR3 nucleotides read TGTGCCAGCAGTCTCTTCCCCCCGGGACCCCTAGATGAGCAGTTCTTC. Translating it yields CASSLFPPGPLDEQFF.

This clonotype was counted between two and nine times. The genes are TRBV5-5 and TRBJ1-1, with D tentatively TRBD1 (5 bases). V lost 4 bases and J lost 6, with 16 bases in between. This CDR3 is 14 amino acids long. The germline CDR1 and CDR2 sequences are SGHKS and YYEKEE (reference sequence). The CDR3 region has the DNA TGTGCCAGCAGCGTCAGGGTTGGGAGAGCTGAAGCTTTCTTT. This translates into CASSVRVGRAEAFF.

The rearrangement joins TRBV5-1 to TRBJ2-5; D not certain. The CDR3 contains 15 residues. Trimming removed 0 bases at V and 1 base at J, with 10 bases between. Looked up from germline, CDR1 is SGHRS and CDR2 is YFSETQ. The CDR3 nucleotides are TGCGCCAGCAGCTTGGTCGCAGGTTCCCAAGAGACCCAGTACTTC. This encodes CASSLVAGSQETQYF.

This sequence joins TRBV7-3 and TRBJ1-1; D is perhaps TRBD1 (5 bases). This CDR3 spans 14 amino acids. CDR1 is SGHTA and CDR2 is FQGTGA in the germline V gene. V lost 4 bases, J lost 1 base, and 10 bases lay in between. CDR3 nucleotide sequence: TGTGCCAGCAGCTCGGGACTGCCGAACACTGAAGCTTTCTTT. Translated, it gives CASSSGLPNTEAFF.

The chain has TRBV12-3 or TRBV12-4 and TRBJ1-4; 10 bases agree with TRBD1. The length of the CDR3 is 15 residues. V dropped 6 bases and J dropped 3; count of bases not matched to a gene: 4. The CDR3 region is CASSGTGVANEKLFF. The CDR3 DNA follows: TGTGCCAGCAGCGGGACAGGGGTTGCTAATGAAAAACTGTTTTTT.

This chain joins TRBV5-1 and TRBJ1-1, with D hard to call. Germline CDR1 SGHRS, CDR2 YFSETQ. Between the trimmed V and J ends, which lost 0 bases and 7 bases, there was a span of 13 bases. The CDR3 contains 14 residues. CDR3 region: CASSLANRGDEAFF. CDR3 bases: TGCGCCAGCAGCTTGGCTAATAGAGGTGATGAAGCTTTCTTT. Using reference TRBV5-1 and TRBJ1-1 for the parts outside the CDR3, the full variable domain is KAGVTQTPRYLIKTRGQQVTLSCSPISGHRSVSWYQQTPGQGLQFLFEYFSETQRNKGNFPGRFSGRQFSNSRSEMNVSTLELGDSALYLCASSLANRGDEAFFGQGTRLTVV.

V and J are TRBV28 and TRBJ2-5; D remains unclear. Trimming stripped 6 bases from V and 7 bases from J, with 9 bases between. The CDR3 runs to 11 residues. Germline loops: CDR1 MDHEN, CDR2 SYDVKM. The CDR3 nucleotides read TGTGCCAGCAGCCTACGAAGGACCCAGTACTTC. Protein sequence: CASSLRRTQYF.

This clonotype has just a few counts. The V call is TRBV5-1, the J call TRBJ2-7, with 10 bases that match TRBD2. The J segment lost 0 bases and the V segment lost 0 bases, leaving 6 bases of the junction unmatched. The CDR3 runs to 17 residues. Germline V gene data show CDR1 as SGHRS and CDR2 as YFSETQ. The CDR3 bases are TGCGCCAGCAGCTTGGCTCCGACTAGCGGGCCCTCCTACGAGCAGTACTTC. Translation: CASSLAPTSGPSYEQYF.

This clonotype occurred many times. The J gene is TRBJ2-1, the V gene TRBV12-3 or TRBV12-4; D is ambiguous. Trimming shortened V by 3 bases and J by 9 bases, and 12 bases separated the two germline ends. The CDR3 loop spans 13 amino acids. The CDR3 DNA sequence: TGTGCCAGCAGTTTCGAAGCCTGGGGTGAGCAGTTCTTC. This sequence encodes CASSFEAWGEQFF.

This clonotype came up many times. This chain uses TRBV6-2 or TRBV6-3 with TRBJ2-1; 7 positions agree with TRBD2. CDR1 MNHEY and CDR2 SVGEGT come from the germline V gene. CDR3 length: 15 residues. After removal of 6 bases from V and 7 bases from J, the junction contained 12 bases not matched to a gene. The chain's CDR3 is CASREAGPGGNEQFF. In DNA form, the CDR3 reads TGTGCCAGCAGGGAAGCGGGGCCTGGGGGGAATGAGCAGTTCTTC.

The chain recombines TRBV3-1 with TRBJ2-1, with TRBD1 matching 10 bases. The V and J ends lost 3 bases and 6 bases, in that order; junction bases with no gene match: 8. This CDR3 spans 16 amino acids. Germline lookup yields CDR1 LGHDT and CDR2 YNNKEL (reference sequence). CDR3 residues: CASSHSDRGLSNEQFF. The CDR3 DNA sequence: TGTGCCAGCAGCCATTCCGACAGGGGGCTCTCCAATGAGCAGTTCTTC.

This clonotype was counted only a few times. V usage is TRBV7-2 and J usage is TRBJ2-7; D unresolved. Germline CDR1 is SGHTA and CDR2 is FQGNSA. CDR3 length: 13 amino acids. V was clipped by 4 bases and J by 4 bases, with 11 bases between them. The CDR3 sequence is CASSSGPGYEQYF. The CDR3 bases are TGTGCCAGCAGCTCCGGCCCAGGATACGAGCAGTACTTC.

The chain links TRBV27 to TRBJ2-5; no clear D gene. The CDR3 length is 12 residues. Germline CDR1 reads MNHEY; CDR2 reads SMNVEV (reference sequence). V lost 6 bases, J lost 7 bases, and 12 bases lay in between. In DNA, the CDR3 is TGTGCCAGCAGCCCGCCCTCCGGGACCCAGTACTTC. Encoded protein: CASSPPSGTQYF.

The sample holds a few counts of this clonotype. J is TRBJ1-2 and V is TRBV7-2; D unclear. The germline V gene encodes CDR1 SGHTA and CDR2 FQGNSA. This CDR3 has 13 residues. V lost 6 bases and J lost 3, with 11 bases in between. CDR3 sequence reads: CASRKPGDYGYTF. DNA of the CDR3: TGTGCCAGCAGAAAGCCGGGAGACTATGGCTACACCTTC. Full variable domain (remainder filled in from reference TRBV7-2 and TRBJ1-2): GAGVSQSPSNKVTEKGKDVELRCDPISGHTALYWYRQSLGQGLEFLIYFQGNSAPDKSGLPSDRFSAERTGGSVSTLTIQRTQQEDSAVYLCASRKPGDYGYTFGSGTRLTVV.

The gene calls are TRBV11-2 and TRBJ2-3; 8 bases fit TRBD1. This CDR3 has 15 amino acids. The junction had 6 bases not matched to a gene; V was cut back by 4 bases and J by 3 bases. CDR1 is SGHAT, CDR2 FQNNGV, per germline. Here the CDR3 DNA reads TGTGCCAGCAGCTCGGACAGGGCTTTTACAGATACGCAGTATTTT. Protein sequence: CASSSDRAFTDTQYF. The whole variable domain, remainder taken from reference TRBV11-2 and TRBJ2-3, is EAGVAQSPRYKIIEKRQSVAFWCNPISGHATLYWYQQILGQGPKLLIQFQNNGVVDDSQLPKDRFSAERLKGVDSTLKIQPAKLEDSAVYLCASSSDRAFTDTQYFGPGTRLTVL.

This rearrangement joins TRBV7-2 to TRBJ2-7; TRBD1 matches at 7 bases. Unmatched junction bases numbered 4, after V lost 6 bases and J lost 5 bases. CDR1 is SGHTA, CDR2 FQGNSA, per germline. This CDR3 spans 12 amino acids. The CDR3 reads CASSRQGHEQYF. In DNA, the CDR3 is TGTGCCAGCAGTCGACAGGGTCACGAGCAGTACTTC.

The rearrangement links TRBV4-1 to TRBJ2-7, with D tentatively TRBD1 (5 bases). This CDR3 contains 15 residues. Germline-derived CDR1 and CDR2 are MGHRA and YSYEKL. Trimming removed 3 bases at V and 0 bases at J, with 12 bases between. The CDR3 loop is CASSHHSTGSYEQYF. In DNA form, the CDR3 reads TGCGCCAGCAGCCATCACTCTACAGGCTCCTACGAGCAGTACTTC.

The chain has TRBV6-5 and TRBJ2-7, with a tentative D call TRBD1 (6 bases). Germline V gives CDR1 MNHEY, CDR2 SVGAGI. The CDR3 loop spans 15 amino acids. V was clipped by 2 bases and J by 0 bases, with 11 bases between them. This CDR3 is CASSYRGGSSYEQYF. The CDR3 DNA is TGTGCCAGCAGTTACCGAGGGGGAAGCTCCTACGAGCAGTACTTC.

This clonotype was detected only a few times. The rearrangement links TRBV20-1 to TRBJ1-2; D perhaps matches TRBD1 (6 bases). Looked up from germline, CDR1 is DFQATT and CDR2 is SNEGSKA (reference sequence). This CDR3 is built from 15 residues. Trimming cost V 4 bases and J 1 base, with 16 bases left between them. CDR3 region: CSATPPGHNNYGYTF. As DNA, the CDR3 is TGCAGTGCTACCCCTCCGGGACACAATAACTATGGCTACACCTTC.